A single sample gave rise to the 24 T cell receptor beta chains below, sequenced in a study of T cell responses to AZD1222 COVID-19 vaccine. The method was immunoSEQ multiplex PCR; TCRdb's version includes in-frame clones alone and lacks a portion of them. The sample consists of about 180,000 clones, just over 90% of them appearing once. Sequenced material: peripheral blood, taken on day 0 of AZD1222 vaccination. These receptors came from an adult in good health.

The chain links TRBV7-3 to TRBJ1-1; maybe TRBD1 (5 bases). The CDR3 has 15 residues. Germline values: CDR1 SGHTA, CDR2 FQGTGA. Trimming cost V 2 bases and J 4 bases, with 14 bases left between them. Here the CDR3 reads CASSLSSGSSTEAFF. The CDR3 nucleotides read TGTGCCAGCAGCTTATCGTCAGGGAGTTCCACTGAAGCTTTCTTT.

The chain links TRBV7-8 to TRBJ1-2, with D possibly TRBD1 on 6 matching bases. V gave up 4 bases and J gave up 3 bases, with 18 bases separating them. CDR3 length equals 16 residues. The germline gives CDR1 SGHVS, CDR2 FQNEAQ. The CDR3 here is CASSSGTILSDYGYTF. CDR3 coding DNA: TGTGCCAGCAGCTCGGGGACAATACTGAGTGACTATGGCTACACCTTC.

This clone showed up just a few times. The chain carries TRBV11-1 and TRBJ2-1; D perhaps matches TRBD2 (6 bases). Germline V CDR1 and CDR2: SGHAT, FQDESV (reference sequence). V was clipped by 5 bases and J by 8 bases, with 13 bases between them. The CDR3 loop spans 13 amino acids. The CDR3 region is CASSVPWDYEQFF. CDR3 DNA sequence: TGTGCCAGCAGCGTGCCGTGGGACTATGAGCAGTTCTTC.

The chain carries TRBV12-3 or TRBV12-4 and TRBJ2-7; TRBD1 aligns across 9 bases. The CDR3 has 13 amino acids. The V and J ends lost 5 bases and 7 bases, in that order; junction bases with no gene match: 6. CDR3 in amino acids: CASSLQGAGEQYF. CDR3 sequence (DNA): TGTGCCAGCAGTCTACAGGGGGCCGGGGAGCAGTACTTC.

The chain employs TRBV30 and TRBJ2-2, with TRBD2 matching over 8 bases. Trimming at V came to 8 bases and at J to 5 bases, leaving 13 bases not matched to a gene. From germline, CDR1 is GTSNPN and CDR2 SVGIG (reference sequence). CDR3 length: 15 residues. The CDR3, as DNA: TGTGCCAAGACGCGGGGGGCAGAGGTGACCGGGGAGCTGTTTTTT. Protein sequence: CAKTRGAEVTGELFF. Filled out from reference TRBV30 and TRBJ2-2, the complete variable domain reads SQTIHQWPATLVQPVGSPLSLECTVEGTSNPNLYWYRQAAGRGLQLLFYSVGIGQISSEVPQNLSASRPQDRQFILSSKKLLLSDSGFYLCAKTRGAEVTGELFFGEGSRLTVL.

This chain joins TRBV29-1 and TRBJ2-3; unclear D gene. This CDR3 is 13 amino acids long. Between the trimmed V and J ends, which lost 5 bases and 1 base, there was a span of 10 bases. Germline loops: CDR1 SQVTM, CDR2 ANQGSEA. The DNA of the CDR3 is TGCAGCGTTCCCTACTTCGGCACAGATACGCAGTATTTT. Encoded protein: CSVPYFGTDTQYF.

CDR3 amino acids: CASSLEVYTEAFF. CDR3 DNA: TGCGCCAGCAGCTTGGAGGTTTACACTGAAGCTTTCTTT. The chain uses TRBV5-1 and TRBJ1-1; D uncertain. Germline V gene data show CDR1 as SGHRS and CDR2 as YFSETQ. CDR3 length: 13 residues. V was cut by 0 bases and J by 3 bases, with 6 bases left in between.

This chain connects TRBV6-5 to TRBJ1-6; D is unclear. Between the trimmed V and J ends, which lost 0 bases and 9 bases, there was a span of 15 bases. Germline V gives CDR1 MNHEY, CDR2 SVGAGI. This CDR3 spans 16 amino acids. CDR3 amino acids: CASSYSLGQRGSPLHF. Here the CDR3 DNA reads TGTGCCAGCAGTTACTCGCTCGGGCAGCGGGGTTCACCCCTCCACTTT.

V and J are TRBV13 and TRBJ1-1, with a tentative D call TRBD1 (5 bases). Germline CDR1 PRHDT, CDR2 FYEKMQ (reference sequence). The CDR3 contains 17 residues. Deletions cut 5 bases from V and 3 bases from J, with 22 bases between. The CDR3 coding sequence is TGTGCCAGCAGCAATATCCGAGGACCTGAGGGGTACACTGAAGCTTTCTTT. It is translated as CASSNIRGPEGYTEAFF. The full variable domain, its missing parts supplied by reference TRBV13 and TRBJ1-1, is AAGVIQSPRHLIKEKRETATLKCYPIPRHDTVYWYQQGPGQDPQFLISFYEKMQSDKGSIPDRFSAQQFSDYHSELNMSSLELGDSALYFCASSNIRGPEGYTEAFFGQGTRLTVV.

A remark on this clone: This CDR3 is also generated by other DNA sequences in the sample. The gene calls are TRBV14 and TRBJ1-6; the match to TRBD1 covers 7 bases. This CDR3 region has 15 residues. Germline-derived CDR1 and CDR2 are SGHDN and FVKESK. V trimming: 1 base; J trimming: 7 bases; junction bases outside the gene matches: 4. CDR3 loop: CASSQGRQGNSPLHF. The CDR3 bases are TGTGCCAGCAGCCAAGGTAGACAGGGAAATTCACCCCTCCACTTT.

In this sample, this clone turned up many times. V gene TRBV7-2 combines with J gene TRBJ1-2, with D possibly being TRBD1 (5 bases). The CDR3 consists of 15 residues. CDR1 and CDR2 (germline): SGHTA, FQGNSA. V lost 3 bases to trimming and J lost 2 bases, with 13 bases between them. CDR3 protein: CASSFGGEGNYGYTF. CDR3 nucleotide sequence: TGTGCCAGCAGCTTTGGGGGGGAGGGAAACTATGGCTACACCTTC.

The rearrangement links TRBV19 to TRBJ1-5; perhaps TRBD1 as D (6 bases). The V gene lost 3 bases and the J gene lost 11 bases, with 20 bases spanning the gap. Per germline, CDR1 LNHDA and CDR2 SQIVND (reference sequence). CDR3 length: 15 residues. CDR3 amino acids: CASSISQGRVVAQHF. The CDR3 nucleotides are TGTGCCAGTAGTATTTCACAGGGAAGGGTGGTCGCCCAGCATTTT.

The rearrangement uses TRBV19 and TRBJ2-6; D may be TRBD1 (6 bases). Germline-derived CDR1 and CDR2 are LNHDA and SQIVND (reference sequence). Trimming took off 5 bases at V and 0 bases at J, with 20 bases between the two ends. CDR3 length: 19 amino acids. CDR3 amino acids: CASSSHQGTKSSGANVLTF. DNA of the CDR3: TGTGCCAGTAGTTCCCATCAAGGGACAAAGAGCTCTGGGGCCAACGTCCTGACTTTC.

This chain uses TRBV5-1 with TRBJ2-5, with D possibly matching TRBD2 (5 bases). This CDR3 has 13 residues. CDR1 SGHRS and CDR2 YFSETQ come from the germline V gene. Trimming shortened V by 3 bases and J by 3 bases, and 9 bases separated the two germline ends. CDR3 nucleotide sequence: TGCGCCAGCAGCTATGGACTGGAAGAGACCCAGTACTTC. It is translated as CASSYGLEETQYF. Based on the CDR3 plus reference TRBV5-1 and TRBJ2-5, the full variable domain is KAGVTQTPRYLIKTRGQQVTLSCSPISGHRSVSWYQQTPGQGLQFLFEYFSETQRNKGNFPGRFSGRQFSNSRSEMNVSTLELGDSALYLCASSYGLEETQYFGPGTRLLVL.

Of note for this clone: Other nucleotide sequences in the sample specify the same CDR3. The J gene is TRBJ2-1, the V gene TRBV5-1; 9 positions match TRBD1. V lost 0 bases to trimming and J lost 3 bases; unmatched junction nucleotides: 4. Germline CDR1 SGHRS, CDR2 YFSETQ. The CDR3 extends over 16 amino acids. CDR3 DNA sequence: TGCGCCAGCAGCTTGGCCGGGACAGGGAGCTACAATGAGCAGTTCTTC. Protein: CASSLAGTGSYNEQFF.

The rearrangement joins TRBV10-3 to TRBJ2-1; D may be TRBD2 (6 bases). The V end lost 6 bases, the J end lost 10 bases, and 22 bases lay between the germline ends. CDR1 ENHRY and CDR2 SYGVKD come from the germline V gene. The CDR3 spans 15 residues. The CDR3 DNA sequence: TGTGCCATCAGCCCGGAGGGGCCGGGTCGGGGGGAGCAGTTCTTC. Translating it yields CAISPEGPGRGEQFF.

DNA of the CDR3: TGTGCCAGCAGTTTAGGGGCAGGGACCCAGTACTTC. This translates into CASSLGAGTQYF. V gene TRBV28 combines with J gene TRBJ2-5; TRBD1 is a possible D gene (5 bases). From germline, CDR1 is MDHEN and CDR2 SYDVKM. This CDR3 comprises 12 residues. V lost 2 bases and J 7 bases, leaving 8 bases between the germline ends.

This clone has just a few counts. The chain recombines TRBV2 with TRBJ1-3; no reliable D call. This CDR3 region has 15 residues. Germline V lookup: CDR1 SNHLY, CDR2 FYNNEI. The germline V and J ends were trimmed by 11 bases and 0 bases, with 17 bases remaining between them. DNA for the CDR3: TGTGCCTATACCCGAAACAGTCCCTCTGGAAACACCATATATTTT. Residues: CAYTRNSPSGNTIYF.

The chain recombines TRBV18 with TRBJ1-3; 7 nucleotides line up with TRBD1. The germline V gene encodes CDR1 KGHSH and CDR2 LQKENI. The CDR3 runs to 15 residues. V shed 1 base and J 2 bases; nucleotides not matched to a gene: 2. As DNA, the CDR3 is TGTGCCAGCTCACCACGGGACAGTCCTGGAAACACCATATATTTT. Its protein product is CASSPRDSPGNTIYF.

V usage is TRBV3-1 (or the pseudogene TRBV3-2) and J usage is TRBJ1-4, with TRBD1 matching over 7 bases. Germline lookup yields CDR1 LGHDT and CDR2 YNNKEL (reference sequence). With V trimmed by 0 bases and J by 3 bases, 1 base remained unmatched. This CDR3 is 15 amino acids long. CDR3 sequence reads: CASSQEGTANEKLFF. The DNA of the CDR3 is TGTGCCAGCAGCCAAGAAGGGACAGCTAATGAAAAACTGTTTTTT.

The V call is TRBV5-1, the J call TRBJ1-1; D may be TRBD1 (5 bases). The CDR3 is 14 residues long. Germline CDR1 SGHRS, CDR2 YFSETQ. Trimming cost V 4 bases and J 1 base, with 11 bases left between them. The CDR3 here is CASSQQGGNTEAFF. In DNA, the CDR3 is TGCGCCAGCAGCCAGCAGGGTGGGAACACTGAAGCTTTCTTT. Full variable domain (missing parts from reference TRBV5-1 and TRBJ1-1): KAGVTQTPRYLIKTRGQQVTLSCSPISGHRSVSWYQQTPGQGLQFLFEYFSETQRNKGNFPGRFSGRQFSNSRSEMNVSTLELGDSALYLCASSQQGGNTEAFFGQGTRLTVV.

In this sample, this clone turned up once. The V gene is TRBV11-3, the J gene TRBJ2-3, with D tentatively TRBD2 (7 bases). Trimming removed 5 bases from V and 4 bases from J, with 19 bases in between. Germline loops: CDR1 SGHNT, CDR2 YENEEA. The CDR3 consists of 16 residues. The CDR3 loop reads CASSGGLGGGADTQYF. The CDR3 DNA reads as TGTGCCAGCAGCGGGGGGTTGGGCGGGGGCGCAGATACGCAGTATTTT.

This clone was found once. V usage is TRBV18 and J usage is TRBJ1-3; tentative D call: TRBD1 (5 bases). V lost 0 bases and J 2 bases, leaving 5 bases between the germline ends. The CDR3 has 14 amino acids. The germline gives CDR1 KGHSH, CDR2 LQKENI. The CDR3 DNA reads TGTGCCAGCTCACCACCGGGGGCTGGAAACACCATATATTTT. Amino acids: CASSPPGAGNTIYF. Combining the CDR3 with reference TRBV18 and TRBJ1-3 gives the whole variable domain NAGVMQNPRHLVRRRGQEARLRCSPMKGHSHVYWYRQLPEEGLKFMVYLQKENIIDESGMPKERFSAEFPKEGPSILRIQQVVRGDSAAYFCASSPPGAGNTIYFGEGSWLTVV.

The gene calls are TRBV19 and TRBJ2-6; TRBD1 matches at 9 bases. This CDR3 contains 17 residues. CDR1 is LNHDA, CDR2 SQIVND, per germline (reference sequence). The J segment lost 0 bases and the V segment lost 7 bases, leaving 7 bases of the junction unmatched. The CDR3 sequence: CASTRGTGNSGANVLTF. The CDR3 DNA follows: TGTGCCAGTACCAGAGGGACAGGGAACTCTGGGGCCAACGTCCTGACTTTC.